This record concerns one TCR beta chain sequence. Beta-chain TCR CDR3 regions were amplified from RNA transcripts. Second-round multiplex PCR came after first-round RT-PCR with HTBI primers. TCRdb reprocessed the multiplex PCR reads with MiXCR, giving one entry per CDR3 protein. The data contain around 660,000 distinct CDR3 sequences, about 40% of them singletons. This specimen belongs to a study of Graves' ophthalmopathy and Graves' hyperthyroidism. Study details: Blood was drawn at initial diagnosis, before any treatment.

The sequenced sample consisted of peripheral blood. The clonotype originates from an adult man with Graves' ophthalmopathy.

The CDR3 DNA reads as TGTGCTAGTGGTTTGCCCCCTCCCCCTACAGGGGGCCCTAATGAAAAACTGTTTTTT. As protein: CASGLPPPPTGGPNEKLFF. V is TRBV12-3 or TRBV12-4 and J is TRBJ1-4, with 9 bases matching TRBD1. CDR3 length: 19 residues.